This entry lists 3 T cell receptor beta chains sequenced from one sample in a study of blood T cell repertoires in COVID-19 (dated by TCRdb to the early 2020s). Library creation used the immunoSEQ multiplex PCR assay. The source is immuneACCESS, and TCRdb retained only in-frame sequences with V and J called. Part of the clones is not carried over; for the studies checked, unresolved V genes explain less than half of this, and the remainder is unexplained. The sample yields fewer than 250,000 clones; roughly 86% were counted once. Around 1.5% of the sample rests with the top ten. Material for sequencing was peripheral blood. The receptors were gathered from a woman between 55 and 75 years old who had recovered from COVID-19.

This clone has just one count. This chain joins TRBV15 and TRBJ2-3; the match to TRBD1 covers 8 bases. V lost 2 bases, J lost 0 bases, and 7 bases stayed unmatched. The CDR3 contains 17 residues. Germline V CDR1 and CDR2: LNHNV, YYDKDF (reference sequence). The DNA for the CDR3 is TGTGCCACCAGCAGAAACTACTGGGACAGGAGCACAGATACGCAGTATTTT. Protein product: CATSRNYWDRSTDTQYF.

This CDR3 reads CASSSDTRTDTQYF. Here the CDR3 DNA reads TGTGCCAGCAGCTCGGACACCCGCACAGATACGCAGTATTTT. The rearrangement links TRBV11-3 to TRBJ2-3; D is possibly TRBD1 (5 bases). Germline CDR1 and CDR2: SGHNT and YENEEA. This CDR3 contains 14 residues. V was pared by 4 bases and J by 1 base, with 9 bases between.

This clone was counted only a few times. The CDR3 nucleotides read TGTGCCAGCAGCGCACAGGATCGGAGCAATCAGCCCCAGCATTTT. It yields the protein CASSAQDRSNQPQHF. This sequence joins TRBV27 and TRBJ1-5; the D gene is possibly TRBD1 (5 bases). The CDR3 length is 15 residues. The germline CDR1 and CDR2 sequences are MNHEY and SMNVEV (reference sequence). The V gene lost 6 bases and the J gene lost 1 base, with 13 bases spanning the gap.